The source of this T cell receptor (beta chain) is a study of T cell responses to AZD1222 COVID-19 vaccine. Using immunoSEQ multiplex PCR, the repertoire was profiled, and TCRdb retains in-frame clones only, with some absent. The data hold around 99,000 clones, with just over 90% observed a single time. Whole-study results and caveats: Reportedly, nearly half of unique spike TCRs recognized epitopes outside B.1.351/B.1.1.7 mutations.

Second doses were pooled across both intervals (about 4 or about 12 weeks). CDR1 is KGHSH and CDR2 is LQKENI in the germline V gene. The V end lost 6 bases, the J end lost 4 bases, and 10 bases lay between the germline ends. This CDR3 has 12 amino acids. Comments on this clone: The antigen remains unidentified.

The chain joins TRBV18 to TRBJ2-7; D gene uncertain. The source is an adult who received the AZD1222 COVID-19 vaccine. This material consisted of peripheral blood, taken 28 days after the second AZD1222 dose. In DNA, the CDR3 is TGTGCCAGCTCCCCTGGAATGTACGAGCAGTACTTC. Translated, it gives CASSPGMYEQYF.